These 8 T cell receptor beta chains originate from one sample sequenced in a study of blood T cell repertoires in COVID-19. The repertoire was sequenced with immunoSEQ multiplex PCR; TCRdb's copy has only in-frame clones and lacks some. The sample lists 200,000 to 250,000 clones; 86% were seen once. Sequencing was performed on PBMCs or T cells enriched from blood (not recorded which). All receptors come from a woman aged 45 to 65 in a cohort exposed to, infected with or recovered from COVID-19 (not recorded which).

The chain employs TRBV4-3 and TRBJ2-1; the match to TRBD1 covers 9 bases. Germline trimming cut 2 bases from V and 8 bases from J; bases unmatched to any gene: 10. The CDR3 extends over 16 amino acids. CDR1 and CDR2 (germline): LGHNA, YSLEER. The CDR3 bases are TGCGCCAGCAGCCAACTTGTGGGACAGGGAAACGATGAGCAGTTCTTC. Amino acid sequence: CASSQLVGQGNDEQFF.

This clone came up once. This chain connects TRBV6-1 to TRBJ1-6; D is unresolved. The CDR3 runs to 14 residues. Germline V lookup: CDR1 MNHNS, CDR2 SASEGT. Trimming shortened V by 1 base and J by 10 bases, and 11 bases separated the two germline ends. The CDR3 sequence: CASSEGLGSSPLHF. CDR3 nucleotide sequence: TGTGCCAGCAGTGAAGGGCTCGGGAGCTCACCCCTCCACTTT.

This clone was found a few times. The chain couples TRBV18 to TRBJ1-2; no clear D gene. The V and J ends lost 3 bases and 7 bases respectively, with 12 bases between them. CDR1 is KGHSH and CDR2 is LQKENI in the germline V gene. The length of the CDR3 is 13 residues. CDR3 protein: CASSPDARVGYTF. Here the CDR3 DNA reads TGTGCCAGCTCACCCGACGCGCGGGTTGGCTACACCTTC.

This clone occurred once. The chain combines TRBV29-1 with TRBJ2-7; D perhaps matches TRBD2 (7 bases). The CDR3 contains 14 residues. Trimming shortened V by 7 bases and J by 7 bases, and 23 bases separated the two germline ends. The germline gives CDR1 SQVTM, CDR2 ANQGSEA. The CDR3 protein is CSAHTVAGAGEQYF. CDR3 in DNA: TGCAGCGCCCACACTGTCGCGGGGGCAGGGGAGCAGTACTTC.

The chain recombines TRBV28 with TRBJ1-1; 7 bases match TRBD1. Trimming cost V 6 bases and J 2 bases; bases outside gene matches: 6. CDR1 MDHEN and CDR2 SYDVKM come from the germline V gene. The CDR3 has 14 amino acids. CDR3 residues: CASRTGQANTEAFF. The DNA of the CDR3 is TGTGCCAGCAGGACAGGACAGGCTAACACTGAAGCTTTCTTT.

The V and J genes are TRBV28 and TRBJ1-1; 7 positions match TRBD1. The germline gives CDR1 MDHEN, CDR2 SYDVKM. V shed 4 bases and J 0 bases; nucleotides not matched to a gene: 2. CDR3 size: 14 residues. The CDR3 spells CASSSGQMNTEAFF. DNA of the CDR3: TGTGCCAGCAGTTCGGGACAGATGAACACTGAAGCTTTCTTT.

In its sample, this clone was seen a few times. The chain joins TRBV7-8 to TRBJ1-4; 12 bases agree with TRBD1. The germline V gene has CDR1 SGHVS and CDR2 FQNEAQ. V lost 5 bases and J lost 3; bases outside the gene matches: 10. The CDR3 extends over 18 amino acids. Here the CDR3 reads CASSKGTGGVGANEKLFF. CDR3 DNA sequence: TGTGCCAGCAGCAAAGGGACAGGGGGCGTCGGGGCTAATGAAAAACTGTTTTTT.

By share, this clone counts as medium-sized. CDR3 loop: CASSQELATSYEQYF. CDR3 in DNA: TGCGCCAGCAGCCAGGAACTAGCTACCTCCTACGAGCAGTACTTC. The V gene is TRBV5-1, the J gene TRBJ2-7; perhaps TRBD2 as D (6 bases). V was trimmed by 4 bases and J by 0 bases, leaving 14 bases between them. The germline V gene encodes CDR1 SGHRS and CDR2 YFSETQ. The CDR3 runs to 15 residues.